The TCR beta chain described here comes from a study of blood T cell repertoires in COVID-19. How the authors handled the data: Estimated nucleated cell counts came from reference gene primer amplification. Generated by immunoSEQ multiplex PCR, the TCRdb table keeps only in-frame clones and is missing some. V and J calls and clone size are those listed in that table; D and trimming were worked out from the DNA. The sample lists about 190,000 clones; approximately 84% were seen once. This CDR3 spans 12 amino acids. Germline CDR1 is MNHEY and CDR2 is SVGAGI. In the case of this clone: A read error may account for a junction end that differs from germline.

Sequenced sample: PBMCs or T cells enriched from blood (not recorded which). The receptor's source is a woman in her twenties or thirties who had recovered from COVID-19. The rearrangement links TRBV6-5 to TRBJ2-7; weak D call: TRBD2 (6 bases). DNA of the CDR3: TGTGCCAGCAGTTGGGACTCCAACGAGCAGTACTTC. It is translated as CASSWDSNEQYF.